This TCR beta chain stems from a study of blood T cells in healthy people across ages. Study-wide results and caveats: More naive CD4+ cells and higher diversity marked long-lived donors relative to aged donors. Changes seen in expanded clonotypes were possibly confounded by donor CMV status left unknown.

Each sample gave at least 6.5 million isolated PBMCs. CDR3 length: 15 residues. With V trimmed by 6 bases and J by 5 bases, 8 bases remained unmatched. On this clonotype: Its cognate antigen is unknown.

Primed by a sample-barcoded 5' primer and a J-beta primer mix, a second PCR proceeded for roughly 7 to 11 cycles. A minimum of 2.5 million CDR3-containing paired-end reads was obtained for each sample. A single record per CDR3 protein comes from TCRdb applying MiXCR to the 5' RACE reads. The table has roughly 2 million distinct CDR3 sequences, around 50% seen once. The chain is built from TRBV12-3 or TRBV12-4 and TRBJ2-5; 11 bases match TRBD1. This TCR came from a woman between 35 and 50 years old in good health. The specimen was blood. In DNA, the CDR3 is TGTGCCAGCAGATCCGGGACAGGGGGTGCGGAGACCCAGTACTTC. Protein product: CASRSGTGGAETQYF.